This record covers a single T cell receptor beta chain. What it recognizes is unknown. These data come from a study of PD-1 blockade in classical Hodgkin lymphoma. Time point reported: cycle 4 day 1 (C4D1), after less than 7 weeks of nivolumab. Each patient relapsed following autologous stem cell transplantation, and prior brentuximab vedotin exposure differed. The best responses consisted of complete response, partial response or progressive disease. The assay was immunoSEQ multiplex PCR, and TCRdb's table has in-frame clones only and misses some. The sample carries approximately 84,000 clones, 83% recorded once. Notes on the study in general: Relapsed/refractory patients reportedly had lower baseline diversity than newly diagnosed patients. Lower baseline TCR diversity marked trial partial responders and progressors.

The CDR3 consists of 16 residues. The germline CDR1 and CDR2 sequences are SGHNT and YYREEE (reference sequence). Germline trimming cut 4 bases from V and 0 bases from J; bases unmatched to any gene: 10. This sample comprised peripheral blood mononuclear cells (PBMCs), obtained before the fourth cycle of nivolumab. The clonotype originates from a human donor with classical Hodgkin lymphoma. J is TRBJ2-7 and V is TRBV5-4, with 7 nucleotides matching TRBD2. Written as DNA, the CDR3 is TGTGCCAGCAGCCCCGTGGGTAGCGGGTTCTCCTACGAGCAGTACTTC. Amino acid sequence: CASSPVGSGFSYEQYF.